A selection of T cell receptor beta chains follows, all from one sample in a study of blood T cell repertoires in COVID-19. The method was immunoSEQ multiplex PCR; TCRdb's version includes in-frame clones alone and lacks a portion of them. The sample contains 40,000 to 45,000 clones, 75% to 90% of which appear only once. Material: peripheral blood. These receptor sequences come from a man aged 50 to 60 with active COVID-19. Each CDR3 is given with its conserved first and last residue. The order of the fields is V gene, CDR3 protein.

v_call: TRBV4-3; cdr3_aa: CASSRGTSGSTDTQYF
v_call: TRBV7-2; cdr3_aa: CASRSGLAGSHEQFF
v_call: TRBV9; cdr3_aa: CASSPAAGSTGELFF
v_call: TRBV18; cdr3_aa: CASSPGQGINTGELFF
v_call: TRBV6-2/TRBV6-3; cdr3_aa: CASSYIVQRRTDTQYF
v_call: TRBV2; cdr3_aa: CASSHRDSDSPLHF
v_call: TRBV28; cdr3_aa: CASSEGGLAGPEQFF
v_call: TRBV5-6; cdr3_aa: CASSLGGGTEAFF
v_call: TRBV18; cdr3_aa: CASSSTGEAYEQYF
v_call: TRBV4-1; cdr3_aa: CASSQSRDIDTQYF
v_call: TRBV6-5; cdr3_aa: CASSYTDGTGPYEQYF
v_call: TRBV11-1; cdr3_aa: CASSLDGERNTEAFF
v_call: TRBV7-9; cdr3_aa: CASSLSVTGQRRSPLHF
v_call: TRBV5-4; cdr3_aa: CASSLGGISGAYEQYF
v_call: TRBV6-5; cdr3_aa: CASSYEASESYEQYF
v_call: TRBV30; cdr3_aa: CAWMGAGELFF
v_call: TRBV4-1; cdr3_aa: CASSQGAGRSQETQYF
v_call: TRBV3-1/TRBV3-2; cdr3_aa: CASSQVGRNSPLHF
v_call: TRBV5-4; cdr3_aa: CASRSPSGGKYNEQFF
v_call: TRBV19; cdr3_aa: CASSEASVTGELFF
v_call: TRBV11-2; cdr3_aa: CASSTRLTTGPVTNEKLFF
v_call: TRBV14; cdr3_aa: CASSQDGAGVYGYTF
v_call: TRBV19; cdr3_aa: CASSIPPRGGSGANVLTF
v_call: TRBV14; cdr3_aa: CASSPTGLGPGELFF
v_call: TRBV5-1; cdr3_aa: CASSLVPSGEQETQYF
v_call: TRBV29-1; cdr3_aa: CSVLQGKGTGELFF
v_call: TRBV5-4; cdr3_aa: CASSLGTPGNTEAFF
v_call: TRBV7-2; cdr3_aa: CASSLADTYTGELFF
v_call: TRBV28; cdr3_aa: CASSSPGQPTNQPQHF
v_call: TRBV19; cdr3_aa: CASSMAGGHETQYF
v_call: TRBV7-2; cdr3_aa: CASSLAQTSGRARETQYF
v_call: TRBV11-2; cdr3_aa: CASTEGQRTNEQFF
v_call: TRBV6-5; cdr3_aa: CASLDWFDIQYF
v_call: TRBV30; cdr3_aa: CAWSQGGTGADTEAFF
v_call: TRBV19; cdr3_aa: CASSIPDFTDTQYF
v_call: TRBV28; cdr3_aa: CASSPSGQGAVGAFF
v_call: TRBV29-1; cdr3_aa: CSVEGTPNTGELFF
v_call: TRBV20-1; cdr3_aa: CSAFLYGYTF
v_call: TRBV3-1/TRBV3-2; cdr3_aa: CASSPLGWADTEAFF
v_call: TRBV11-2; cdr3_aa: CASSLGRGQGTDTQYF
v_call: TRBV19; cdr3_aa: CASSSLSGTETQYF
v_call: TRBV6-2/TRBV6-3; cdr3_aa: CASSPGTGRGSYEQYF
v_call: TRBV27; cdr3_aa: CASTTTGGSYNEQFF
v_call: TRBV5-1; cdr3_aa: CASSFQIAGSTDTQYF
v_call: TRBV30; cdr3_aa: CAWTSQVNTEAFF
v_call: TRBV3-1/TRBV3-2; cdr3_aa: CASSHLQGNSPFF
v_call: TRBV4-3; cdr3_aa: CASSQVREETQYF